The 3 T cell receptor beta chains below come from one sample, sequenced in a study of T-cell reconstitution after alpha-beta-depleted transplantation in children. The TCRbeta library was prepared with unique molecular identifiers. MiXCR, run by TCRdb on the PCR reads, gives a single entry per CDR3 protein. The table records 440,000 or so distinct CDR3 sequences, 11% of them present only once. Source: PBMCs from the stem cell graft donor, taken from the stem cell graft. These receptor sequences come from a human donor who donated a stem cell graft to a child with acute myeloid leukemia.

CDR3: CASSVPTGSLNSGNTIYF. The CDR3 region has the DNA TGTGCCAGCAGTGTACCGACAGGGTCCCTGAACTCTGGAAACACCATATATTTT. The chain uses TRBV2 and TRBJ1-3; 7 nucleotides agree with TRBD1. Germline values: CDR1 SNHLY, CDR2 FYNNEI. J was trimmed by 0 bases and V by 4 bases; bases with no gene match: 12. The CDR3 is 18 residues long.

There are many counts of this clonotype. The rearrangement uses TRBV20-1 and TRBJ2-1, with D maybe TRBD1 (5 bases). The CDR3 runs 14 residues. Per germline, CDR1 DFQATT and CDR2 SNEGSKA (reference sequence). Deletions cut 2 bases from V and 0 bases from J, with 8 bases between. CDR3 nucleotide sequence: TGCAGTGCTAGATGGACACGCTCCTACAATGAGCAGTTCTTC. This encodes CSARWTRSYNEQFF.

At least ten counts were recorded for this clonotype. This rearrangement joins TRBV12-3 or TRBV12-4 to TRBJ2-3; TRBD1 aligns across 10 bases. The V and J ends lost 6 bases and 4 bases, in that order; junction bases with no gene match: 4. CDR3 length: 14 amino acids. The CDR3 DNA reads as TGTGCCAGCAGCCGGGACAGGGGCCCAGATACGCAGTATTTT. Protein: CASSRDRGPDTQYF.